This T cell receptor beta chain emerged from a study of tumor and adjacent non-tumor tissue in lung cancer. The template was RNA from unsorted bulk tissue. Distant lung tissue was collected more than 3 cm away from the tumor edge. Between August and November 2014, newly diagnosed, chemotherapy-naive lung cancer patients underwent thoracic surgery in China. This CDR3 spans 10 amino acids. V was shortened by 3 bases and J by 5 bases, with 5 bases between the two germline ends. Germline V gene lookup returns CDR1 DFQATT and CDR2 SNEGSKA (reference sequence). Points on this clonotype: The antigen is unknown. Being one base from a much bigger clone, this may be a read error.

General study results and limits: TCR diversity was significantly greater in tumor than normal lung tissue.

Three rounds of nested PCR, following a modified ARM-PCR protocol, produced the TCRbeta library. TCRdb reprocessed the multiplex PCR reads with MiXCR, giving one entry per CDR3 protein. The sample records 60,000 to 65,000 distinct CDR3 sequences, over 60% being singletons. The source material was distant non-tumor lung tissue. The TCR comes from a man in his 70s with non-small cell lung cancer. The gene calls are TRBV20-1 and TRBJ2-7; D remains ambiguous. The CDR3 sequence is CSASRDEQYF. In nucleotides, the CDR3 is TGCAGTGCTAGCCGAGACGAGCAGTACTTC.